Shown below are 28 T cell receptor beta chains from a single sample sequenced in a study of tumor-infiltrating lymphocytes in oesophageal squamous cell carcinoma. TCRdb processed the PCR reads anew with MiXCR; each CDR3 protein has one entry. The sample lists 10,000 to 15,000 distinct CDR3 sequences; around 55% were seen once. The sample comprised esophageal tumor tissue. These receptors all stem from a male donor with esophageal squamous cell carcinoma.

This clonotype counts as medium-sized. The chain combines TRBV28 with TRBJ1-2; TRBD1 agrees at 7 bases. CDR1 is MDHEN, CDR2 SYDVKM, per germline. V lost 5 bases to trimming and J lost 1 base; unmatched junction nucleotides: 7. CDR3 length: 15 amino acids. CDR3 nucleotide sequence: TGTGCCAGCAGTGCTCAGGGGGGGCATAACTATGGCTACACCTTC. Translating gives CASSAQGGHNYGYTF.

Sample share makes this clonotype medium-sized. The gene calls are TRBV28 and TRBJ2-7, with 9 bases matching TRBD2. The CDR3 extends over 15 amino acids. The ends lost 6 bases at V and 3 bases at J; junction bases unmatched: 9. The germline V gene has CDR1 MDHEN and CDR2 SYDVKM. CDR3 DNA sequence: TGTGCCAGCAGCCGTATAGCGGGAGTGGGCTACGAGCAGTACTTC. It specifies CASSRIAGVGYEQYF.

V and J are TRBV7-9 and TRBJ2-1; no definite D call. The end of the DNA aligns better with TRBJ2-7, so the J call may be wrong. Germline lookup yields CDR1 SEHNR and CDR2 FQNEAQ (reference sequence). The CDR3 covers 14 residues. The CDR3 sequence: CASSLGVGSYEQYF. DNA of the CDR3: TGTGCCAGCAGCTTAGGGGTCGGGTCCTACGAGCAGTACTTC.

The rearrangement joins TRBV7-2 to TRBJ2-3; the match to TRBD1 covers 10 bases. Germline loops: CDR1 SGHTA, CDR2 FQGNSA. This CDR3 spans 16 amino acids. V was clipped by 0 bases and J by 1 base; unmatched bases: 1. The chain's CDR3 is CASSLAGTGGTDTQYF. CDR3 nucleotides: TGTGCCAGCAGCTTAGCGGGGACAGGGGGCACAGATACGCAGTATTTT.

To note about this clonotype: The junction and the germline gene differ at one end; a read error may be behind it. The chain uses TRBV7-6 and TRBJ2-5; D is possibly TRBD2 (6 bases). The CDR3 is made up of 15 amino acids. Germline CDR1 reads SGHVS; CDR2 reads FNYEAQ. Here the CDR3 reads CASSLEGRVESPLHF. As DNA, the CDR3 is TGTGCCAGCAGCTTGGAGGGCAGGGTCGAATCACCCCTCCACTTC.

This clonotype was picked up many times. The gene calls are TRBV6-1 and TRBJ1-5, with D possibly TRBD1 on 5 matching bases. V lost 4 bases, J lost 3 bases, and 16 bases lay in between. The CDR3 covers 16 residues. Per germline, CDR1 MNHNS and CDR2 SASEGT. The CDR3 nucleotides are TGTGCCAGCAGTGGAGGAGGGTTGGGGCCCAATCAGCCCCAGCATTTT. This gives the protein CASSGGGLGPNQPQHF.

This chain uses TRBV24-1 with TRBJ1-2; TRBD1 agrees at 8 bases. Germline-derived CDR1 and CDR2 are KGHDR and SFDVKD. V lost 5 bases and J lost 4; bases outside the gene matches: 8. This CDR3 region has 15 residues. The CDR3 nucleotides are TGTGCCACCAGTGCCGGAGGACAGGGAGCCTATGGCTACACCTTC. Translation gives CATSAGGQGAYGYTF.

This clonotype was detected only a few times. A junction boundary mismatches the germline segment, possibly from a read error. The rearrangement links TRBV7-6 to TRBJ2-3; D remains unclear. CDR3 length: 15 amino acids. From germline, CDR1 is SGHVS and CDR2 FNYEAQ. The CDR3 loop is CASSIAGSSTDTQYF. Written as DNA, the CDR3 is TGTGCCAGCAGCATAGCAGGTTCTAGCACAGATACGCAGTATTTT.

This chain links TRBV6-2 or TRBV6-3 with TRBJ2-6, with D unclear. The V end was cut by 6 bases, the J end by 0 bases, with 9 bases between. CDR3 length: 15 residues. Germline assignment: CDR1 MNHEY and CDR2 SVGEGT. CDR3 DNA sequence: TGTGCCAGCAGACTACACAGCTCTGGGGCCAACGTCCTGACTTTC. Its translation: CASRLHSSGANVLTF.

The table lists this clonotype with a few counts. The CDR3 spells CASSYQGGGGGYTF. The CDR3 DNA sequence: TGTGCCAGCAGTTACCAAGGGGGGGGTGGAGGCTACACCTTC. V and J are TRBV6-6 and TRBJ1-2; D might be TRBD1 (6 bases). With 2 bases removed from V and 8 bases from J, the gap between germline ends came to 15 bases. The CDR3 loop spans 14 amino acids. The germline V gene has CDR1 MNHNY and CDR2 SVGAGI (reference sequence).

On this clonotype: Mismatch with germline at one junction end may stem from a read error. The chain links TRBV10-3 to TRBJ2-4; 16 positions match TRBD2. Judging by the DNA end, TRBJ2-7 fits better; the J call may be wrong. CDR1 is ENHRY and CDR2 is SYGVKD in the germline V gene. The CDR3 contains 17 residues. CDR3: CGISELGLAGGNDEQYF. The CDR3 bases are TGTGGCATCAGTGAACTGGGACTAGCGGGAGGGAACGACGAGCAGTACTTC.

This clonotype was seen a handful of times. The V call is TRBV7-2, the J call TRBJ2-3; no definite D call. TRBJ2-7 explains the end of the DNA better; the J call may be wrong. Germline V gene data show CDR1 as SGHTA and CDR2 as FQGNSA. The CDR3 has 13 residues. CDR3: CASSPYRGVEQYF. The CDR3 region has the DNA TGTGCCAGCAGCCCGTACAGAGGAGTCGAGCAGTACTTC.

The chain links TRBV7-6 to TRBJ1-1, with a tentative D call TRBD1 (6 bases). Gene TRBJ2-2 matches the end of the DNA better, so the J call may be wrong. The CDR3 covers 17 residues. Germline CDR1 reads SGHVS; CDR2 reads FNYEAQ. CDR3 protein: CASSQGGTDPNTGELFF. The CDR3 region has the DNA TGTGCCAGCAGCCAAGGGGGTACAGATCCGAACACCGGGGAGCTGTTTTTT.

This chain joins TRBV7-6 and TRBJ2-7; maybe TRBD2 (5 bases). The tail of the sequence fits TRBJ2-5 better, so the J call may be wrong. From germline, CDR1 is SGHVS and CDR2 FNYEAQ. The CDR3 totals 14 residues. Here the CDR3 DNA reads TGTGCCAGCAGCTTCGGAGGTGAGGTTGAGACCCAGTACTTC. It yields the protein CASSFGGEVETQYF.

This clonotype was detected only a few times. The rearrangement joins TRBV28 to TRBJ2-6; 8 nucleotides match TRBD1. In germline, CDR1 is MDHEN, CDR2 SYDVKM. This CDR3 spans 15 amino acids. V lost 6 bases and J lost 4; bases outside the gene matches: 5. In DNA, the CDR3 is TGTGCCAGCAGCTCAGGGGGCTCAGGGGCCAACGTCCTGACTTTC. Translated: CASSSGGSGANVLTF.

This clonotype has a handful of counts. The V and J genes are TRBV7-3 and TRBJ2-1; possible D gene TRBD1, 8 bases. This CDR3 contains 15 residues. Germline V CDR1 and CDR2: SGHTA, FQGTGA. Trimming removed 5 bases from V and 4 bases from J, with 15 bases in between. Written as DNA, the CDR3 is TGTGCCAGCAGCCTACAGGGGGGGGGATACAATGAGCAGTTCTTC. It codes for CASSLQGGGYNEQFF.

The chain couples TRBV7-8 to TRBJ2-4; the D is unclear. This CDR3 comprises 16 residues. V lost 1 base, J lost 1 base, and 11 bases lay in between. Germline V gives CDR1 SGHVS, CDR2 FQNEAQ. CDR3: CASSLDRWMAKNIQYF. CDR3 nucleotide sequence: TGTGCCAGCAGCTTAGATCGTTGGATGGCCAAAAACATTCAGTACTTC.

This clonotype appeared a single time. An end of the junction differs from the germline gene, which may be a read error. The V call is TRBV6-6, the J call TRBJ2-7; possibly TRBD2 for D (5 bases). This CDR3 spans 13 amino acids. CDR1 is MNHNY, CDR2 SVGAGI, per germline (reference sequence). The CDR3, as DNA: TGTGCCAGCAGTTACTGGGGAGATTCACCCCTCCACTTC. Its protein product is CASSYWGDSPLHF.

There are a few counts of this clonotype. The gene calls are TRBV7-3 and TRBJ2-5; TRBD2 aligns across 8 bases. The DNA matches TRBJ2-7 better at its end, which makes the J call doubtful. Germline V CDR1 and CDR2: SGHTA, FQGTGA. There are 15 residues in the CDR3. The DNA of the CDR3 is TGTGCCAGCAGCTTATCCGGGGGGGGTACCTACGAGCAGTACTTC. Translating gives CASSLSGGGTYEQYF.

This clonotype has ten or more counts. This rearrangement joins TRBV7-9 to TRBJ2-1; 7 bases map to TRBD2. Matching the DNA end better, TRBJ2-7 makes the J call doubtful. CDR1 and CDR2 from the germline V gene are SEHNR and FQNEAQ (reference sequence). The CDR3 length is 16 residues. CDR3 DNA sequence: TGTGCCAGCAGCCCCGCCTCTAGCGGAACCTACAATGAGCAGTACTTC. It encodes CASSPASSGTYNEQYF.

The V call is TRBV6-4, the J call TRBJ2-1; D is undetermined. The germline V gene encodes CDR1 MRHNA and CDR2 SNTAGT. The CDR3 sequence is 13 residues long. V shed 0 bases and J shed 2 bases, with 2 bases lying between them. DNA for the CDR3: TGTGCCAGCAGTGACTCGACCTACAATGAGCAGTTCTTC. Residues: CASSDSTYNEQFF.

In the case of this clonotype: The CDR3 end shows no conserved phenylalanine or tryptophan, and so a read error is likely. No DNA is shown, since the ends of the CDR3 on it are uncertain; the CDR3 is the one TCRdb lists. CDR3 sequence: CASSYSGLA. This chain joins TRBV6-5 and TRBJ2-2; the DNA was not used to check the table's D call, TRBD2. The CDR3 length is 9 residues, termini included. Germline CDR1 reads MNHEY; CDR2 reads SVGAGI.

This clonotype was counted at least ten times. This may stem from a read error, because a much larger clone lies one nucleotide away. The chain uses TRBV27 and TRBJ2-7, with D perhaps assigned TRBD1 or TRBD2 (6 bases each). The germline CDR1 and CDR2 sequences are MNHEY and SMNVEV (reference sequence). The CDR3 is made up of 15 amino acids. V dropped 7 bases and J dropped 7 bases, with 23 bases sitting between them. CDR3 coding DNA: TGTGCCAGCAAAAATCGGGGGCGAACCTACAATGAGCAGTACTTC. It codes for CASKNRGRTYNEQYF.

In this sample, this clonotype is medium-sized. The chain couples TRBV7-2 to TRBJ1-5; TRBD1 agrees at 9 bases. Trimming removed 2 bases from V and 0 bases from J; junction bases left unmatched: 8. The CDR3 totals 18 residues. Germline values: CDR1 SGHTA, CDR2 FQGNSA. CDR3 amino acids: CASSLFRGTGNSNQPQHF. Written as DNA, the CDR3 is TGTGCCAGCAGCTTATTTCGGGGGACAGGGAATAGCAATCAGCCCCAGCATTTT.

The chain is built from TRBV24-1 and TRBJ2-3; 10 positions agree with TRBD2. V lost 4 bases to trimming and J lost 3 bases; unmatched junction nucleotides: 6. From germline, CDR1 is KGHDR and CDR2 SFDVKD. CDR3 length equals 16 residues. The CDR3 sequence: CATSDPLAGTTDTQYF. CDR3 in DNA: TGTGCCACCAGTGACCCACTAGCGGGAACTACAGATACGCAGTATTTT.

The chain combines TRBV7-2 with TRBJ1-2, with 9 bases aligning to TRBD1. The J call may be mistaken, given a closer DNA end match to TRBJ2-1. The CDR3 is 15 amino acids. The V gene's germline CDR1 is SGHTA and CDR2 FQGNSA. DNA for the CDR3: TGTGCCAGCAGCCGGACAGGGGCCGGATTTAATGAGCAGTTCTTC. It translates to CASSRTGAGFNEQFF.

This chain joins TRBV7-2 and TRBJ2-1; 9 nucleotides agree with TRBD2. The CDR3 consists of 17 residues. V trimming: 4 bases; J trimming: 5 bases; junction bases outside the gene matches: 12. CDR1 is SGHTA, CDR2 FQGNSA, per germline. CDR3 sequence (DNA): TGTGCCAGCAGCTCCCCGGGGGGCGGGGGGGTCCACAATGAGCAGTTCTTC. It specifies CASSSPGGGGVHNEQFF.

V usage is TRBV7-3 and J usage is TRBJ2-1, with a possible D match to TRBD1 (6 bases). Gene TRBJ2-7 matches the end of the DNA better, so the J call may be wrong. Germline values: CDR1 SGHTA, CDR2 FQGTGA. This CDR3 has 14 amino acids. The DNA of the CDR3 is TGTGCCCACCGAGGGGGACCGCACTCCTACGAGCAGTACTTC. Its protein product is CAHRGGPHSYEQYF.